This TCR beta chain derives from a study of T-cell reconstitution after alpha-beta-depleted transplantation in children. This sample's TCRbeta library carried unique molecular identifier barcodes. MiXCR, run by TCRdb on the PCR reads, gives a single entry per CDR3 protein. The sample includes nearly 400,000 distinct CDR3 sequences, roughly 22% of them seen just once. The CDR3 is 14 residues long. J gave up 2 bases and V 1 base, and 3 bases lay outside the gene matches. Germline loops: CDR1 SGHRS, CDR2 YFSETQ. This clonotype was found a few times. Sequencing was performed on PBMCs from the stem cell graft donor, taken from the stem cell graft. V and J are TRBV5-1 and TRBJ2-7; 7 bases map to TRBD1. This clonotype was obtained from a human donor who donated a stem cell graft to a child with acute myeloid leukemia. CDR3 sequence: CASSLKGQTYEQYF. The CDR3 DNA reads as TGCGCCAGCAGCTTGAAGGGACAGACCTACGAGCAGTACTTC.